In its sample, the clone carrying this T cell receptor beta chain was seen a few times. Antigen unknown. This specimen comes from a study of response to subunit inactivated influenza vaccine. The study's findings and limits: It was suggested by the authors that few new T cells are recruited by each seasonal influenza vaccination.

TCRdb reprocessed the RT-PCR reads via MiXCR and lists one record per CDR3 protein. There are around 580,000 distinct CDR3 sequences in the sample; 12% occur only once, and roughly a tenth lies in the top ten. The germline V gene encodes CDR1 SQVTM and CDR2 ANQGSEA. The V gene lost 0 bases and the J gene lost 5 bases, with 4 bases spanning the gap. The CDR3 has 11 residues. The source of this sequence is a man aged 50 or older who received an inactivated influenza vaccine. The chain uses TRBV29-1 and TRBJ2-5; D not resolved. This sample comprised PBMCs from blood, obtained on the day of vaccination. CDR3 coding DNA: TGCAGCGTTGAAGAGCGGGAGACCCAGTACTTC. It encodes CSVEERETQYF.